This T cell receptor beta chain came from a study of cytomegalovirus exposure and HLA in healthy donors. Vbeta (60) and Jbeta (13) primers were used in the PCR. Some clones are missing from TCRdb's copy, which holds only in-frame ones; the method was immunoSEQ multiplex PCR. The table shows some 130,000 clones, with roughly three quarters occurring only once. Trimming cost V 4 bases and J 2 bases, with 14 bases left between them. CDR1 is MNHEY, CDR2 SVGAGI, per germline. The CDR3 is 15 residues long. This chain connects TRBV6-5 to TRBJ1-2; D is possibly TRBD1 (5 bases). Sequencing was performed on PBMCs. This sequence originates from a man under 40 in good health and CMV-seronegative. This CDR3 reads CASSFSAGMNYGYTF. The CDR3 DNA sequence: TGTGCCAGCAGTTTCAGTGCAGGGATGAACTATGGCTACACCTTC.